The rows below give T cell receptor beta chains drawn from one sample of a study of shared clonotypes between healthy human individuals. The table came from immunoSEQ multiplex PCR; TCRdb's copy has only in-frame clones and leaves some out. The table has over a million clones, around 98.5% seen once. The sequenced sample consisted of naive CD4+ T cells sorted from blood. These receptors were collected from a man aged 30 to 39 in good health. Both conserved end residues are part of each CDR3. The order of the fields is V gene, J gene, clone size, D gene, CDR3 DNA, CDR3 protein. D genes are given only for firm matches. Clone sizes are given selectively: once, few, many, or a class where the clone is expanded.

TRBV18,TRBJ1-5,few,-,TGTGCCAGCTCACAGAGCAATCAGCCCCAGCATTTT,CASSQSNQPQHF
TRBV15,TRBJ2-7,-,-,TGTGCCACCAGCAGTCCGGGACCTTCCTACGAGCAGTACTTC,CATSSPGPSYEQYF
TRBV10-3,TRBJ2-5,-,-,TGTGCCATCGGGGGCTCTAGCGCGGGACAAGAGACCCAGTACTTC,CAIGGSSAGQETQYF
TRBV7-8,TRBJ2-3,-,TRBD2,TGTGCCAGCAGCCTCCTCACTAGCGGGAGGGCAGATACGCAGTATTTT,CASSLLTSGRADTQYF
TRBV5-4,TRBJ2-7,-,-,TGTGCCAGCAGCCCCCTGGGACGGTTTAACGAGCAGTACTTC,CASSPLGRFNEQYF
TRBV5-4,TRBJ2-2,-,TRBD1,TGTGCCAGCAGCCTAAGGACAGGGAGAGGTAGCGGGGAGCTGTTTTTT,CASSLRTGRGSGELFF
TRBV18,TRBJ2-3,-,-,TGTGCCAGCTCACCTCTTAGGGCGGGATCCACAGATACGCAGTATTTT,CASSPLRAGSTDTQYF
TRBV7-3,TRBJ2-1,-,-,TGTGCCAGCAGCAAAGGGGAGCGCAGGGGCGGTGTGGATGAGCAGTTCTTC,CASSKGERRGGVDEQFF
TRBV18,TRBJ1-5,-,-,TGTGCCAGCTCACCTCTTCTATCGGGGGTCAATCAGCCCCAGCATTTT,CASSPLLSGVNQPQHF
TRBV9,TRBJ2-3,-,-,TGTGCCAGCAGCGTACGCGGCGGAGTTATGATCAGCACAGATACGCAGTATTTT,CASSVRGGVMISTDTQYF
TRBV7-6,TRBJ2-5,-,TRBD1,TGTGCCAGCAGCTCTCACAGGGGGCACGAGACCCAGTACTTC,CASSSHRGHETQYF
TRBV4-3,TRBJ1-5,-,TRBD1,TGCGCCAGCAGCCAAGATCTGGGGACAGGGGGCAAGCAGCCCCAGCATTTT,CASSQDLGTGGKQPQHF
TRBV5-6,TRBJ2-1,-,-,TGTGCCAGCAGCTTGGAAACCTACAATGAGCAGTTCTTC,CASSLETYNEQFF
TRBV7-2,TRBJ2-2,-,-,TGTGCCAGCAGCTTAGCCCTTCTCGGGGAGCTGTTTTTT,CASSLALLGELFF
TRBV9,TRBJ2-7,-,TRBD1,TGTGCCAGCAGCGTAGGAAGGGGGCCTACCTACGAGCAGTACTTC,CASSVGRGPTYEQYF
TRBV28,TRBJ1-3,-,-,TGTGCCAGCAGAAAACAGGGTTCTGGAAACACCATATATTTT,CASRKQGSGNTIYF
TRBV7-2,TRBJ2-2,-,-,TGTGCCAGCAGCCCTCGACTGCCCGGGGAGCTGTTTTTT,CASSPRLPGELFF
TRBV6-5,TRBJ2-1,once,-,TGTGCCAGCAGTCTTTTAATGAGCTCCTACAATGAGCAGTTCTTC,CASSLLMSSYNEQFF
TRBV10-2,TRBJ2-2,-,TRBD2,TGCGCCAGCAGGGAACGGGGGGCCGGGGAGCTGTTTTTT,CASRERGAGELFF
TRBV5-4,TRBJ2-3,-,TRBD2,TGTGCCAGCAGCCGGCTGGCGGGAGTCATTCAAACGCAGTATTTT,CASSRLAGVIQTQYF
TRBV7-3,TRBJ2-1,once,-,TGTGCCAGCAGCCCCTCCGGGCCTCCAGGTGAGCAGTTCTTC,CASSPSGPPGEQFF
TRBV7-9,TRBJ2-7,-,TRBD2,TGTGCCAGCAGCCCCACCCTCAGAGGACGGGGGAAAGCGGGGAGCGAGCAGTACTTC,CASSPTLRGRGKAGSEQYF
TRBV27,TRBJ2-7,-,-,TGTGCCAGCGACTACAGAGCCCCCTACGAGCAGTACTTC,CASDYRAPYEQYF
TRBV10-1,TRBJ2-5,-,TRBD2,TGCGCCAGCAGTGAGTCGAAACTAGCGGAGTTCCAAGAGACCCAGTACTTC,CASSESKLAEFQETQYF
TRBV7-9,TRBJ1-2,-,-,TGTGCCAGCAGCTTAAAGGGAGAGGCGGGCTACACCTTC,CASSLKGEAGYTF
TRBV15,TRBJ1-2,once,-,TGTGCCACCAGCAGAGCCCGGGGGACTGACTCCCCCTATGGCTACACCTTC,CATSRARGTDSPYGYTF
TRBV7-9,TRBJ1-4,-,-,TGTGCCAGCAGCTTAGTTGTCGGGACAAGCAATGAAAAACTGTTTTTT,CASSLVVGTSNEKLFF
TRBV19,TRBJ1-5,-,-,TGTGCCAGTAGTGACAGTGGGCGCGGTCAGCCCCAGCATTTT,CASSDSGRGQPQHF
TRBV7-2,TRBJ2-1,-,TRBD2,TGTGCCAGCAGCCATCTAGCGGGAGGGCCGTATAATGAGCAGTTCTTC,CASSHLAGGPYNEQFF
TRBV5-1,TRBJ1-1,-,-,TGCGCCAGCAGCCCCGACAGCGCCTACCCGACCGCTTTCTTT,CASSPDSAYPTAFF
TRBV6-6,TRBJ2-5,-,TRBD1,TGTGCCAGCAGCGACAGGGGGAGGGAAGAGACCCAGTACTTC,CASSDRGREETQYF
TRBV5-1,TRBJ1-1,-,TRBD1,TGCGCCAGCAGTCTTTCGGACAGGGCGAACACTGAAGCTTTCTTT,CASSLSDRANTEAFF
TRBV2,TRBJ1-3,-,-,TGTGCCAGTTCCGGGACGGACGGAAACACCATATATTTT,CASSGTDGNTIYF
TRBV27,TRBJ2-7,-,TRBD2,TGTGCCAGCAGTTTACGCGGGACTAGCGGGAGATCCTACGAGCAGTACTTC,CASSLRGTSGRSYEQYF
TRBV7-9,TRBJ2-3,-,TRBD2,TGTGCCAGCAGCACACGACTAGCGGGGAGCACAGATACGCAGTATTTT,CASSTRLAGSTDTQYF
TRBV28,TRBJ2-5,-,-,TGTGCCAGCAGTTTACGCCAGGGGAGGGAGACCCAGTACTTC,CASSLRQGRETQYF
TRBV27,TRBJ2-6,-,-,TGTGCCAGCAGTTTTCTCGGTTTCAGGGCCTCTGGGGCCAACGTCCTGACTTTC,CASSFLGFRASGANVLTF
TRBV29-1,TRBJ2-3,-,TRBD2,TGCAGCGTTGAAGTGCTAGCGGGAGATACGCAGTATTTT,CSVEVLAGDTQYF
TRBV5-1,TRBJ1-1,-,-,TGCGCCAGCAGCTTGGAGGCAAGGAACACTGAAGCTTTCTTT,CASSLEARNTEAFF
TRBV20-1,TRBJ2-5,-,-,TGCAGTGTATTAGTTGAGACCCAGTACTTC,CSVLVETQYF
TRBV15,TRBJ2-5,-,TRBD2,TGTGCCACCAGCAGCGGACTAGCGGCTCAAGAGACCCAGTACTTC,CATSSGLAAQETQYF